This is a list of T cell receptor beta chains from one sample in a study of T cell repertoires in cytomegalovirus infection. TCRdb passed the reads through MiXCR, listing each CDR3 protein once. The table shows roughly 81,000 distinct CDR3 sequences, with 3% to 4.5% occurring only once. Material for sequencing was PBMCs. Receptors were obtained from a human donor in good health (CMV status not recorded). Some clones in this sample may be carry-over from other donors' samples. The CDR3 runs from the conserved cysteine through the conserved F or W. Fields, in order: V gene, D gene, clone size, J gene, CDR3 DNA, CDR3 protein. D genes are given only for firm matches. Sizes are listed as once, few or many counts, or a class when the clone is expanded.

TRBV7-2,.,many,TRBJ1-3,TGTGCCAGCAGCTACCGGCGAGGGGGGAACACCATATATTTT,CASSYRRGGNTIYF
TRBV7-8,.,many,TRBJ2-7,TGTGCCAGCAGCTTAATAGAGACGGCCTCCTACGAGCAGTACTTC,CASSLIETASYEQYF
TRBV2,.,many,TRBJ1-1,TGTGCCAGCAGTGGGGGCAGGGGAACTGAAGCTTTCTTT,CASSGGRGTEAFF
TRBV7-6,TRBD1,many,TRBJ1-1,TGTGCCAGCAGCTCCGGCCCAGGGGGCGCGGTGAACACTGAAGCTTTCTTT,CASSSGPGGAVNTEAFF
TRBV20-1,.,many,TRBJ2-2,TGCAGTGCTAGAGGGTCGGGGAACACCGGGGAGCTGTTTTTT,CSARGSGNTGELFF
TRBV6-1,.,many,TRBJ1-5,TGTGCCAGCAGTGAAGTGGGCACCCTCAGCAATCAGCCCCAGCATTTT,CASSEVGTLSNQPQHF
TRBV19,.,many,TRBJ2-2,TGTGCCAGTAGTATTTTCGGGGTTCGCACCGGGGAGCTGTTTTTT,CASSIFGVRTGELFF
TRBV7-8,TRBD2,many,TRBJ2-3,TGTGCCAGCACTTTGCGTCCGGGGGGGGGGGCAGATACGCAGTATTTT,CASTLRPGGGADTQYF
TRBV19,.,many,TRBJ2-5,TGTGCCAGTAGTACCACCGGCCTAGCGACCGAGGGGACCCAGTACTTC,CASSTTGLATEGTQYF
TRBV7-3,TRBD1,many,TRBJ2-7,TGTGCCAGCAGCCCCGGGACAGGTCCCTACGAGCAGTACTTC,CASSPGTGPYEQYF
TRBV7-9,.,many,TRBJ1-2,TGTGCCAGCAGCTTTAGCGATGGGTATGGCTACACCTTC,CASSFSDGYGYTF
TRBV6-2/TRBV6-3,.,many,TRBJ1-5,TGTGCCAGCAGTGACGGACTGGGCAATCAGCCCCAGCATTTT,CASSDGLGNQPQHF
TRBV19,TRBD1,many,TRBJ1-5,TGTGCCAGTATAAGGACAGGGGGTGGGATGAATCAGCCCCAGCATTTT,CASIRTGGGMNQPQHF
TRBV2,.,many,TRBJ2-5,TGTGCCAGCAGCCCCACAGGGTCCCAAGAGACCCAGTACTTC,CASSPTGSQETQYF
TRBV18,.,many,TRBJ1-3,TGTGCCAGCTCACCACTGTTCGCCCCGAGGGGAAACACCATATATTTT,CASSPLFAPRGNTIYF
TRBV3-1,.,many,TRBJ1-2,TGTGCCAGCAGCCAAGTAGGTCTGACCTATGGCTACACCTTC,CASSQVGLTYGYTF
TRBV27,.,many,TRBJ1-4,TGTGCCAGCAGTATTCGGTCAGGCGCGACTAATGAAAAACTGTTTTTT,CASSIRSGATNEKLFF